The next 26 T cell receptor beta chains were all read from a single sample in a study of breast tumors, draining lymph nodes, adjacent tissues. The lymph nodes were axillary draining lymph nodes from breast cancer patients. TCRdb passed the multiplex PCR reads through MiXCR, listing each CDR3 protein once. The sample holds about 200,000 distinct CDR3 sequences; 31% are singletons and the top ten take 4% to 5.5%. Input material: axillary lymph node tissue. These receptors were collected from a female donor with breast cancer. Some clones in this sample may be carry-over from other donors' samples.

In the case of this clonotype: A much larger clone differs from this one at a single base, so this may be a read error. In DNA, the CDR3 is TGTGCCAGCAGCCGACTAGCGGGGAGCTCTGGGGCCAACCTCCTGACTTTC. It translates to CASSRLAGSSGANLLTF. The V gene is TRBV7-9, the J gene TRBJ2-6; 11 bases are a match to TRBD2. CDR1 SEHNR and CDR2 FQNEAQ come from the germline V gene (reference sequence). This CDR3 is built from 17 residues.

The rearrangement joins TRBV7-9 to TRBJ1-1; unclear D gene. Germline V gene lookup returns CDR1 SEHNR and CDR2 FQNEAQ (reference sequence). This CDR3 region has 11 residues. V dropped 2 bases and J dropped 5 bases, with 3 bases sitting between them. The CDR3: CASSLLTEAFF. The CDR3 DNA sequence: TGTGCCAGCAGCTTATTGACTGAAGCTTTCTTT. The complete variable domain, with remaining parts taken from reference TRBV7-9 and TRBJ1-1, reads DTGVSQNPRHKITKRGQNVTFRCDPISEHNRLYWYRQTLGQGPEFLTYFQNEAQLEKSRLLSDRFSAERPKGSFSTLEIQRTEQGDSAMYLCASSLLTEAFFGQGTRLTVV.

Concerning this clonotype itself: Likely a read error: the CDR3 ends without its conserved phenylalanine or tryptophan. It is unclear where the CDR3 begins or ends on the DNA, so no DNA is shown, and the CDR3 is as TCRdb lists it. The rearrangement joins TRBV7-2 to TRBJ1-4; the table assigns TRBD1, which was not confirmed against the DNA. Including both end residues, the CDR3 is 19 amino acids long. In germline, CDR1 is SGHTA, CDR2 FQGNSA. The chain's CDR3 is CASSYRTGGGYGYTCPVAA.

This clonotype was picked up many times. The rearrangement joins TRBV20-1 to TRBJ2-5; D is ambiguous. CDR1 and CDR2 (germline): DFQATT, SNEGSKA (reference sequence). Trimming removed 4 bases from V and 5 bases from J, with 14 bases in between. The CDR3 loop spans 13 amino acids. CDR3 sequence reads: CSANLPWVETQYF. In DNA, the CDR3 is TGCAGTGCTAACCTACCGTGGGTGGAGACCCAGTACTTC.

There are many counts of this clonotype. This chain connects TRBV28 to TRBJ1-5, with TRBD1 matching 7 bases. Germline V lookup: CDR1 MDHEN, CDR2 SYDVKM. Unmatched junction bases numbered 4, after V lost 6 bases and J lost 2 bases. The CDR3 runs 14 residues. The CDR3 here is CASSLTGGNQPQHF. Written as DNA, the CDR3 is TGTGCCAGCAGCCTTACAGGGGGCAATCAGCCCCAGCATTTT.

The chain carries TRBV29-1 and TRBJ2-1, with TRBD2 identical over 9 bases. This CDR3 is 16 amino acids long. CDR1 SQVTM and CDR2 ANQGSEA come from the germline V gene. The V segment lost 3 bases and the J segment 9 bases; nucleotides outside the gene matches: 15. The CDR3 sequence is CSVEIYETSGWIEQFF. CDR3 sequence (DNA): TGCAGCGTTGAGATCTACGAGACTAGCGGTTGGATTGAGCAGTTCTTC.

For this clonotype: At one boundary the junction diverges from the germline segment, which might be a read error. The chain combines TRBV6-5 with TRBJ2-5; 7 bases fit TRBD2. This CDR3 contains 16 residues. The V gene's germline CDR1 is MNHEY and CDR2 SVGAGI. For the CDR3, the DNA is TGTGCCAGCAGTCACTCGAAAGGTGCGGGAGAAGAGACCCAGTACTTC. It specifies CASSHSKGAGEETQYF.

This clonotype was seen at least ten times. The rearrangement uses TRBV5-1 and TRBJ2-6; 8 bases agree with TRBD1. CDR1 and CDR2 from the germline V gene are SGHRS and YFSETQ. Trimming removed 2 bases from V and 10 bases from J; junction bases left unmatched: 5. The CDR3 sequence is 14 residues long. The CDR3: CASSLQGVENVLTF. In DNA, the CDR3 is TGCGCCAGCAGCTTACAGGGGGTTGAAAACGTCCTGACTTTC.

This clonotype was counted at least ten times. CDR3 nucleotides: TGTGCCAGCTCACCACAAACGGGGACGAACACCGGGGAGCTGTTTTTT. This sequence encodes CASSPQTGTNTGELFF. This chain joins TRBV18 and TRBJ2-2, with D perhaps matching TRBD2 (5 bases). Germline V CDR1 and CDR2: KGHSH, LQKENI. The CDR3 is made up of 16 amino acids. V was shortened by 1 base and J by 0 bases, with 9 bases between the two germline ends.

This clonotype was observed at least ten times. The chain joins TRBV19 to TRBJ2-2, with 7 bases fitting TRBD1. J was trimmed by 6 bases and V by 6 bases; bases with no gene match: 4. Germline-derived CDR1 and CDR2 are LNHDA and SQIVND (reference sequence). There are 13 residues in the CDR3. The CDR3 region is CASRRQGPGELFF. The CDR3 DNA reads TGTGCCAGTAGACGACAGGGCCCCGGGGAGCTGTTTTTT.

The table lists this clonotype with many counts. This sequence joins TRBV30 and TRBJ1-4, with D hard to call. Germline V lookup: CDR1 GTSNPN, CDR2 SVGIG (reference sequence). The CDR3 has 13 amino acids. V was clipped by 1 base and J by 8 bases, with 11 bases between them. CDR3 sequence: CAWSGILGEKLFF. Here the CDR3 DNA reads TGTGCCTGGAGTGGTATCCTCGGGGAAAAACTGTTTTTT.

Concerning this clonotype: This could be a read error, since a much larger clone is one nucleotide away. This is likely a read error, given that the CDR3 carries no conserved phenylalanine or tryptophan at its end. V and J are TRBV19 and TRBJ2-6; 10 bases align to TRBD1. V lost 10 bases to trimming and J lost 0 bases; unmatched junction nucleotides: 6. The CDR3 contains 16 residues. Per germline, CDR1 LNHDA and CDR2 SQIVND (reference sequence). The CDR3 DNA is TGTGCCACAAGGACAGGGGGAACCTCTGGGGCCAACGTCCTGACTTCC. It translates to CATRTGGTSGANVLTS.

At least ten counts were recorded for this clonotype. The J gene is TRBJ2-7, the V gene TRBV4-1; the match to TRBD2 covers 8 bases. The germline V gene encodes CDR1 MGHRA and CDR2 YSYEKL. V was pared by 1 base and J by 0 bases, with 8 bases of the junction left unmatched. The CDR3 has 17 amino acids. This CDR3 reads CASSQVPGGALSYEQYF. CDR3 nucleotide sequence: TGCGCCAGCAGCCAAGTTCCCGGGGGGGCCCTCTCCTACGAGCAGTACTTC.

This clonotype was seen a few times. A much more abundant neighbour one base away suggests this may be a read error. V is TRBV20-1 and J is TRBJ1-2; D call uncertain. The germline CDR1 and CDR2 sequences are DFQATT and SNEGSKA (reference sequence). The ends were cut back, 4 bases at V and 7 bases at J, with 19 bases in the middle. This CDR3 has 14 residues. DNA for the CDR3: TGCAGTGCTAAAAAGGGTTTCCTCCACTCTGGCTACACCTTC. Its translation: CSAKKGFLHSGYTF.

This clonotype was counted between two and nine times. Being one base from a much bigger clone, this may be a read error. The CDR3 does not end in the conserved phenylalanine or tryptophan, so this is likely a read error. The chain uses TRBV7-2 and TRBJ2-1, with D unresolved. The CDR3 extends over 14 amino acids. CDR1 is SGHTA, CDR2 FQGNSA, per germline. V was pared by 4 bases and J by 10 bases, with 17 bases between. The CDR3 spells CASSSQNWVIEQFL. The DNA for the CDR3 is TGTGCCAGCAGCTCCCAGAACTGGGTGATCGAGCAGTTCCTC.

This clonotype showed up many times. Here the CDR3 DNA reads TGCAGCGTCCACCGGGGTGGAACCTACAATGAGCAGTTCTTC. Protein sequence: CSVHRGGTYNEQFF. This chain joins TRBV29-1 and TRBJ2-1; possibly TRBD2 for D (5 bases). This CDR3 comprises 14 residues. The germline gives CDR1 SQVTM, CDR2 ANQGSEA. Trimming stripped 6 bases from V and 2 bases from J, with 14 bases between.

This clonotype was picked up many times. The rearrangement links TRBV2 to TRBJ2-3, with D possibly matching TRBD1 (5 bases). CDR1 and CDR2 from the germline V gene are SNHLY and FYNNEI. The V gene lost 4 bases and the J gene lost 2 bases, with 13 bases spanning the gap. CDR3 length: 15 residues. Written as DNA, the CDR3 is TGTGCCAGCAGTGTTGAGCAGGGCGCCACAGATACGCAGTATTTT. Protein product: CASSVEQGATDTQYF.

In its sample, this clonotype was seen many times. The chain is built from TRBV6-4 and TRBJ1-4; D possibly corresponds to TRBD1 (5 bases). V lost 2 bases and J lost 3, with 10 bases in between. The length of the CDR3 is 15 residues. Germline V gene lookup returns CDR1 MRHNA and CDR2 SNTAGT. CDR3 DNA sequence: TGTGCCAGCAGTGACCCGGACATTTCTAATGAAAAACTGTTTTTT. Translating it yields CASSDPDISNEKLFF.

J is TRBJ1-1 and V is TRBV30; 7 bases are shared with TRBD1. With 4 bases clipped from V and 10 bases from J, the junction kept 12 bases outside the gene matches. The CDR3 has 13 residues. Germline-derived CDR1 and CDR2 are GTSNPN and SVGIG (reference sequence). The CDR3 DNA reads TGTGCCTGGACGAGGGGCAGGGGGGTTGTAGCTTTCTTT. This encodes CAWTRGRGVVAFF.

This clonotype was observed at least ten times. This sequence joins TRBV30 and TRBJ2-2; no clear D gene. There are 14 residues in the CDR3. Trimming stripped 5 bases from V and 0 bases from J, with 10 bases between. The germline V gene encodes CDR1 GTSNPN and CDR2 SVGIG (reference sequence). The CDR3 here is CAWATRPNTGELFF. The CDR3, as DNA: TGTGCCTGGGCTACACGACCGAACACCGGGGAGCTGTTTTTT.

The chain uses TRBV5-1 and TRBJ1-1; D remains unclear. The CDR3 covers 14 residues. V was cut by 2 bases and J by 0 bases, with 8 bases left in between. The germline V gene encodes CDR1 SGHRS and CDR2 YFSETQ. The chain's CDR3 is CASSFLELNTEAFF. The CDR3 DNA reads TGCGCCAGCAGCTTTCTCGAACTGAACACTGAAGCTTTCTTT.

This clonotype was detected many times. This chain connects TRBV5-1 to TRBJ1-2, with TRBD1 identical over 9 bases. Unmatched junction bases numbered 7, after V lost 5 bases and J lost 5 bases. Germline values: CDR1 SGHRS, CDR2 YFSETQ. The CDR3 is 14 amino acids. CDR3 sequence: CASRPAGTGYGYTF. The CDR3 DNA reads TGCGCCAGCAGACCGGCCGGGACAGGGTATGGCTACACCTTC.

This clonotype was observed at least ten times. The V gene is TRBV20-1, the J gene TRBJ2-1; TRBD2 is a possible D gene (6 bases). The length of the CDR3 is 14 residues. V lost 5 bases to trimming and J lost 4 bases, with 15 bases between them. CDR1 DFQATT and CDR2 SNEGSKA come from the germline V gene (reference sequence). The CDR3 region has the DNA TGCAGTGCTCGTAGCGGAGAACCTTACAATGAGCAGTTCTTC. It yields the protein CSARSGEPYNEQFF.

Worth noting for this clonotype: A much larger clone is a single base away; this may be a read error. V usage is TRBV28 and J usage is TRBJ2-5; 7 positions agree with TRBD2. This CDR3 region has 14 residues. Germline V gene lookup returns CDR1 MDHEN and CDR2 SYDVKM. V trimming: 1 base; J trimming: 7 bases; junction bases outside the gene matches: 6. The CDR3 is CASSLFGTTGTQYF. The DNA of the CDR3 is TGTGCCAGCAGTTTATTCGGGACTACGGGGACCCAGTACTTC.

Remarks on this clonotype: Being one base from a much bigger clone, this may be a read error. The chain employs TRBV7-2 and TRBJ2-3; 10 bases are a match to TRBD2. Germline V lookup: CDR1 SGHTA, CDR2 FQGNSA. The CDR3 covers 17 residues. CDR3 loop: CASSSELAGGGTDPQYF. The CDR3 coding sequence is TGTGCCAGCAGCTCCGAATTAGCGGGGGGTGGAACAGATCCGCAGTATTTT.

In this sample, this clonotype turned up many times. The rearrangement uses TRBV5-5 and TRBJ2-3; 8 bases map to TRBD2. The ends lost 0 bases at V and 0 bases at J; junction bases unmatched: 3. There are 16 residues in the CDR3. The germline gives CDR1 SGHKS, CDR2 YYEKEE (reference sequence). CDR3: CASSLGLATSTDTQYF. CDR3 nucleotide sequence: TGTGCCAGCAGCTTGGGACTAGCGACCAGCACAGATACGCAGTATTTT.